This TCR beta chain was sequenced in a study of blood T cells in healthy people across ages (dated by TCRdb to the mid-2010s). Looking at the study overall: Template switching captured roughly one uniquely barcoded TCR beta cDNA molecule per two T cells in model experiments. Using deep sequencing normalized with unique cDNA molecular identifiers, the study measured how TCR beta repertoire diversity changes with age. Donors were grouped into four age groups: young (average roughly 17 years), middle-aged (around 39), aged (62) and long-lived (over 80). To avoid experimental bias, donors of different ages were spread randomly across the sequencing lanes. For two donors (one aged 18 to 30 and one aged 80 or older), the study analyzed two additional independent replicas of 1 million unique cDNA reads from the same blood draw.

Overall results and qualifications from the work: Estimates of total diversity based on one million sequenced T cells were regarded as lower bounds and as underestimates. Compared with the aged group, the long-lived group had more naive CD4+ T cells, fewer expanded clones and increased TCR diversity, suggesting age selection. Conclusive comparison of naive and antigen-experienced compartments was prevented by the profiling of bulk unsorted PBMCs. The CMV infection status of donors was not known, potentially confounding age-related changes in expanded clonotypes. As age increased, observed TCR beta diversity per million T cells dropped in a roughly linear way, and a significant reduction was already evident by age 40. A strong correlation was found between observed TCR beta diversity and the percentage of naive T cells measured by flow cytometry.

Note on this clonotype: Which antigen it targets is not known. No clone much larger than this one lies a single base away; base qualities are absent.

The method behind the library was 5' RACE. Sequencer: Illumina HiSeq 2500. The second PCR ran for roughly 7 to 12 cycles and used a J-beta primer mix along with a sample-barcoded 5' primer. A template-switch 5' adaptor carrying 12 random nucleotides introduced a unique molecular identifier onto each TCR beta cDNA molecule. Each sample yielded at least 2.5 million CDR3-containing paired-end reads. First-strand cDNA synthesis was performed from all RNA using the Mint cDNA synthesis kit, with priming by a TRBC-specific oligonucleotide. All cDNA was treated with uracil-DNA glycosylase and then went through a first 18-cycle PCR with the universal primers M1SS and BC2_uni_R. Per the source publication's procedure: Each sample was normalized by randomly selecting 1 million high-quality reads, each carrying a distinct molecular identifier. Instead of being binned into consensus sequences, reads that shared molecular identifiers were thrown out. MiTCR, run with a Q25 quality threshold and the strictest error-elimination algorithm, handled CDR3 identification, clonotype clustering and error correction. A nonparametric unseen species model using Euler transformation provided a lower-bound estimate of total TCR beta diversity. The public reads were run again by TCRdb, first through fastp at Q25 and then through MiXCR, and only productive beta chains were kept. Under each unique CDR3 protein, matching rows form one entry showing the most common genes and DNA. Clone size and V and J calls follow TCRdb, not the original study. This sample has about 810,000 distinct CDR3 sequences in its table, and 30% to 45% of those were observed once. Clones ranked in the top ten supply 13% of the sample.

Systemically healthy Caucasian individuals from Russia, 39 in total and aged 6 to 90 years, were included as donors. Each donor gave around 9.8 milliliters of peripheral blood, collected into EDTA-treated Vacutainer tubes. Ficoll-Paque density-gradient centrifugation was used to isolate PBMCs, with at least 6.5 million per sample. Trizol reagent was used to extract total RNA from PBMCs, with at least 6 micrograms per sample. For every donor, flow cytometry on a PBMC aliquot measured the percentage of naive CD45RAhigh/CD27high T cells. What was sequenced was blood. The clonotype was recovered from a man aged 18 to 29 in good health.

The sequenced DNA is TGTGCCAGCAGAGACCAGGGGACACCATCCCAGCATTTT. Its coded protein is CASRDQGTPSQHF. Recombination joined TRBV7-2 with TRBJ1-5; 6 matching bases give a weak D call of TRBD1. From the cysteine up to the phenylalanine, the CDR3 has a length of 13 residues. CDR3 DNA is the only sequence kept; it has 39 bases, read in frame from the first base. In the germline V gene, CDR1 corresponds to SGHTA and CDR2 to FQGNSA. V is clipped by 6 bases and J by 11 bases, and the sequence between their germline boundaries is 17 bases long.